This passage covers 25 T cell receptor beta chains from one sample sequenced in a study of blood T cell repertoires in COVID-19. Measured with immunoSEQ multiplex PCR; TCRdb has only the in-frame clones, and not every one. The table lists 250,000 to 350,000 clones, over 85% of them singletons. Source material: PBMCs or T cells enriched from blood (not recorded which). The receptors stem from a man between 60 and 70 years old who had recovered from COVID-19.

V and J are TRBV9 and TRBJ2-1; D not certain. The CDR3 length is 16 residues. CDR1 and CDR2 (germline): SGDLS, YYNGEE. The V and J ends lost 0 bases and 0 bases respectively, with 10 bases between them. CDR3 residues: CASSVVNPSSYNEQFF. The CDR3 DNA follows: TGTGCCAGCAGCGTAGTCAACCCGAGCTCCTACAATGAGCAGTTCTTC.

Points on this clone: The same CDR3 also results from other DNA sequences found in this sample. This chain links TRBV30 with TRBJ1-1; 9 nucleotides align to TRBD1. CDR1 GTSNPN and CDR2 SVGIG come from the germline V gene (reference sequence). The CDR3 has 13 residues. V was pared by 5 bases and J by 0 bases, with 1 base of the junction left unmatched. Here the CDR3 reads CAWDRGVNTEAFF. The CDR3 region has the DNA TGTGCCTGGGACAGGGGGGTGAACACTGAAGCTTTCTTT.

The chain has TRBV7-9 and TRBJ1-1, with TRBD1 identical over 9 bases. The germline gives CDR1 SEHNR, CDR2 FQNEAQ (reference sequence). Losses at the gene ends were 5 bases for V and 6 bases for J; bases not matched to a gene: 10. The length of the CDR3 is 15 residues. The CDR3 DNA follows: TGTGCCAGCAGCCACCGGGACAGGGTTTTGGCTGAAGCTTTCTTT. This encodes CASSHRDRVLAEAFF.

V is TRBV7-8 and J is TRBJ1-2; possible D gene TRBD1, 6 bases. The CDR3 has 16 amino acids. Trimming left V 1 base short and J 3 bases short, with 15 bases between. Germline V gives CDR1 SGHVS, CDR2 FQNEAQ. CDR3 nucleotides: TGTGCCAGCAGCTTAGAGAGGACAGCCAACCACTATGGCTACACCTTC. It encodes CASSLERTANHYGYTF.

The genes are TRBV30 and TRBJ1-2; tentative D call: TRBD1 (6 bases). Looked up from germline, CDR1 is GTSNPN and CDR2 is SVGIG (reference sequence). V dropped 2 bases and J dropped 3 bases, with 25 bases sitting between them. The CDR3 length is 18 residues. As DNA, the CDR3 is TGTGCCTGGAGTAGAATCTTTTTTAAGCAGGGGAGGGACTATGGCTACACCTTC. Its translation: CAWSRIFFKQGRDYGYTF.

The chain couples TRBV6-2 or TRBV6-3 to TRBJ2-7; 8 bases agree with TRBD1. The CDR3 spans 15 residues. Per the germline V gene, CDR1 is MNHEY and CDR2 is SVGEGT. With V trimmed by 2 bases and J by 7 bases, 10 bases remained unmatched. CDR3 in DNA: TGTGCCAGCAGTTACGACGTGACAGGGGCAGAAGAGCAGTACTTC. As protein: CASSYDVTGAEEQYF.

The CDR3 DNA reads TGTGCCAGTAACAGGGTACCCACGCAAGAGACCCAGTACTTC. It specifies CASNRVPTQETQYF. The chain is built from TRBV2 and TRBJ2-5; tentatively, D is TRBD1 (6 bases). Germline V gene sequence: CDR1 SNHLY, CDR2 FYNNEI. Trimming stripped 9 bases from V and 2 bases from J, with 16 bases between. This CDR3 comprises 14 residues. Looking up the rest from reference TRBV2 and TRBJ2-5 gives the full variable domain: EPEVTQTPSHQVTQMGQEVILRCVPISNHLYFYWYRQILGQKVEFLVSFYNNEISEKSEIFDDQFSVERPDGSNFTLKIRSTKLEDSAMYFCASNRVPTQETQYFGPGTRLLVL.

This clone has just one count. The chain employs TRBV2 and TRBJ1-2; TRBD1 agrees at 7 bases. V lost 7 bases to trimming and J lost 6 bases; unmatched junction nucleotides: 5. The CDR3 length is 12 residues. Germline assignment: CDR1 SNHLY and CDR2 FYNNEI. The CDR3 DNA sequence: TGTGCCAGCAATTCACAGGGGAATGGCTACACCTTC. Its protein product is CASNSQGNGYTF.

Only a few counts were recorded for this clone. The gene calls are TRBV9 and TRBJ1-3, with a weak D call TRBD1 (5 bases). This CDR3 is 14 amino acids long. CDR1 and CDR2 from the germline V gene are SGDLS and YYNGEE. V lost 4 bases, J lost 4 bases, and 12 bases lay in between. CDR3 amino acids: CASSPTGEGNTIYF. The CDR3 DNA is TGTGCCAGCAGCCCCACGGGGGAGGGAAACACCATATATTTT.

This clone came up a few times. The chain uses TRBV18 and TRBJ2-2; D not resolved. The CDR3 runs to 16 residues. The germline V gene has CDR1 KGHSH and CDR2 LQKENI. Trimming removed 2 bases from V and 2 bases from J, with 12 bases in between. The CDR3 loop reads CASSPWAPSNTGELFF. The CDR3 nucleotides are TGTGCCAGCTCACCATGGGCCCCATCAAACACCGGGGAGCTGTTTTTT.

The V call is TRBV2, the J call TRBJ2-3; 14 nucleotides line up with TRBD2. V lost 3 bases, J lost 1 base, and 12 bases stayed unmatched. The CDR3 sequence is 20 residues long. CDR1 and CDR2 (germline): SNHLY, FYNNEI. CDR3 region: CASSDLGLAGAAVGTDTQYF. DNA of the CDR3: TGTGCCAGCAGTGATTTGGGACTAGCGGGAGCCGCGGTGGGCACAGATACGCAGTATTTT.

The rearrangement joins TRBV28 to TRBJ2-1, with 8 bases fitting TRBD2. V lost 4 bases and J lost 10; bases outside the gene matches: 18. Per the germline V gene, CDR1 is MDHEN and CDR2 is SYDVKM. This CDR3 has 17 amino acids. Here the CDR3 reads CASSSGIISIGGGEQFF. The CDR3 nucleotides are TGTGCCAGCAGTTCAGGGATCATCAGTATTGGCGGGGGGGAGCAGTTCTTC.

The chain uses TRBV11-1 and TRBJ1-1; D uncertain. CDR3 length: 13 amino acids. Germline loops: CDR1 SGHAT, CDR2 FQDESV (reference sequence). V was shortened by 6 bases and J by 2 bases, with 10 bases between the two germline ends. The CDR3 sequence is CASSLGENTEAFF. The CDR3 DNA sequence: TGTGCCAGCAGTCTCGGAGAAAACACTGAAGCTTTCTTT.

V is TRBV12-3 or TRBV12-4 and J is TRBJ1-3; no definite D call. With 5 bases removed from V and 4 bases from J, the gap between germline ends came to 9 bases. This CDR3 is 13 amino acids long. This CDR3 reads CASSQTRGNTIYF. In DNA, the CDR3 is TGTGCCAGCAGTCAGACAAGGGGAAACACCATATATTTT.

J is TRBJ1-2 and V is TRBV19, with 7 bases lining up with TRBD1. Germline loops: CDR1 LNHDA, CDR2 SQIVND (reference sequence). V shed 1 base and J 5 bases; nucleotides not matched to a gene: 4. This CDR3 spans 14 amino acids. The DNA of the CDR3 is TGTGCCAGTAGTATAGGACAGGGCAGGTATGGCTACACCTTC. Its translation: CASSIGQGRYGYTF.

The J gene is TRBJ2-5, the V gene TRBV5-6; 9 bases fit TRBD1. V was clipped by 4 bases and J by 5 bases; unmatched bases: 6. The CDR3 spans 14 residues. The germline CDR1 and CDR2 sequences are SGHDT and YYEEEE. Here the CDR3 reads CASSGGDRGETQYF. In nucleotides, the CDR3 is TGTGCCAGCAGCGGAGGAGACAGGGGGGAGACCCAGTACTTC.

This clone has a single count. The rearrangement links TRBV10-2 to TRBJ1-6; unclear D gene. Between the trimmed V and J ends, which lost 2 bases and 10 bases, there was a span of 9 bases. The CDR3 loop spans 13 amino acids. Germline CDR1 is WSHSY and CDR2 is SAAADI. CDR3 nucleotides: TGCGCCAGCAGTGAGGCCAGGCTATCACCCCTCCACTTT. As protein: CASSEARLSPLHF.

This CDR3 reads CASSGGTEEKLFF. The CDR3, as DNA: TGTGCCAGCAGCGGCGGGACAGAAGAAAAACTGTTTTTT. The J gene is TRBJ1-4, the V gene TRBV5-6; TRBD1 matches 7 bases. Germline V gene data show CDR1 as SGHDT and CDR2 as YYEEEE. With V trimmed by 4 bases and J by 8 bases, 5 bases remained unmatched. CDR3 size: 13 residues. The variable domain in full, with the rest retrieved from reference TRBV5-6 and TRBJ1-4, is DAGVTQSPTHLIKTRGQQVTLRCSPKSGHDTVSWYQQALGQGPQFIFQYYEEEERQRGNFPDRFSGHQFPNYSSELNVNALLLGDSALYLCASSGGTEEKLFFGSGTQLSVL.

This clone turned up a few times. This rearrangement joins TRBV6-5 to TRBJ1-2; no firm D call. Germline loops: CDR1 MNHEY, CDR2 SVGAGI. The V gene lost 0 bases and the J gene lost 4 bases, with 9 bases spanning the gap. The CDR3 runs 14 residues. The CDR3 DNA reads as TGTGCCAGCAGTTACTCCGGCCAGGTCTATGGCTACACCTTC. As protein: CASSYSGQVYGYTF.

J is TRBJ1-2 and V is TRBV9; D uncertain. CDR3 length equals 15 residues. V lost 4 bases and J 4 bases, leaving 17 bases between the germline ends. Germline CDR1 SGDLS, CDR2 YYNGEE. The CDR3 nucleotides are TGTGCCAGCAGCTCCAACTCCCGACACCCCTATGGCTACACCTTC. This encodes CASSSNSRHPYGYTF.

V gene TRBV6-5 combines with J gene TRBJ1-1, with TRBD1 matching over 8 bases. The CDR3 covers 15 residues. V lost 6 bases, J lost 1 base, and 7 bases stayed unmatched. In germline, CDR1 is MNHEY, CDR2 SVGAGI. CDR3 sequence: CASRKDRVGNTEAFF. The CDR3 DNA reads TGTGCCAGCAGGAAGGACAGGGTCGGGAACACTGAAGCTTTCTTT.

The chain carries TRBV12-5 and TRBJ1-2; D remains unclear. Germline CDR1 reads LGHNT; CDR2 reads FRNRAP. V was trimmed by 0 bases and J by 0 bases, leaving 8 bases between them. The CDR3 extends over 15 amino acids. This CDR3 reads CASGLVREANYGYTF. The DNA for the CDR3 is TGTGCTAGTGGTTTGGTACGCGAAGCTAACTATGGCTACACCTTC.

The chain carries TRBV6-2 or TRBV6-3 and TRBJ2-7; tentative D call: TRBD1 (6 bases). The CDR3 covers 19 residues. The germline V gene encodes CDR1 MNHEY and CDR2 SVGEGT. The V gene lost 5 bases and the J gene lost 2 bases, with 28 bases spanning the gap. DNA of the CDR3: TGTGCCAGCAGTAGTCCCTCTGGAAATCCTCAGGGGATCCCCTACGAGCAGTACTTC. Residues: CASSSPSGNPQGIPYEQYF.

The chain couples TRBV9 to TRBJ1-1; 11 bases map to TRBD1. After removal of 6 bases from V and 0 bases from J, the junction contained 10 bases not matched to a gene. Germline V gene sequence: CDR1 SGDLS, CDR2 YYNGEE. CDR3 length: 17 residues. This CDR3 reads CASNPGTGGLMNTEAFF. The CDR3 nucleotides are TGTGCCAGCAACCCTGGGACAGGGGGACTGATGAACACTGAAGCTTTCTTT.

The V gene is TRBV28, the J gene TRBJ1-6; TRBD1 might be the D (6 bases). The germline V gene has CDR1 MDHEN and CDR2 SYDVKM. The V gene lost 6 bases and the J gene lost 3 bases, with 9 bases spanning the gap. The CDR3 covers 14 residues. CDR3 sequence (DNA): TGTGCCAGCAGATTGGGACACTATAATTCACCCCTCCACTTT. Protein sequence: CASRLGHYNSPLHF.